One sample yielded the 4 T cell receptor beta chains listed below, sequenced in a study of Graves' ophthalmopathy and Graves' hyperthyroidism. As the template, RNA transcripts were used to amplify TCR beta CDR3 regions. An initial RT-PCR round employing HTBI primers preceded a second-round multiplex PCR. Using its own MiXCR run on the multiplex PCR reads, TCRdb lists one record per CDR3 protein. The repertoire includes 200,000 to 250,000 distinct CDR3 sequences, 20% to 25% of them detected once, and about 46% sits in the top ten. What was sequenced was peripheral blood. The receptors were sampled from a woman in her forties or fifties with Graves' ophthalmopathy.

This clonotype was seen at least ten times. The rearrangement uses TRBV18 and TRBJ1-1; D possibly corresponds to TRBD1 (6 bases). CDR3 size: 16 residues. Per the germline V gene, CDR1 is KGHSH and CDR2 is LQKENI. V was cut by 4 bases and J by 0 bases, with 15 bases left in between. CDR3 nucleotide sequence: TGTGCCAGCTCACTCAGGACAGTCGGGATGAACACTGAAGCTTTCTTT. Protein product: CASSLRTVGMNTEAFF.

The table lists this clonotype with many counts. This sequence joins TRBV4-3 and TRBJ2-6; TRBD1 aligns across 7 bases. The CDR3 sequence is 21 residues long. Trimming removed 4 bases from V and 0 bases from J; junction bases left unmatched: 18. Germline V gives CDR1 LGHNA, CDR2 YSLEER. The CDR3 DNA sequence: TGCGCCAGCAGCCCCCAACTTCGCCAGGGGACAGCCATCTCTGGGGCCAACGTCCTGACTTTC. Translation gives CASSPQLRQGTAISGANVLTF.

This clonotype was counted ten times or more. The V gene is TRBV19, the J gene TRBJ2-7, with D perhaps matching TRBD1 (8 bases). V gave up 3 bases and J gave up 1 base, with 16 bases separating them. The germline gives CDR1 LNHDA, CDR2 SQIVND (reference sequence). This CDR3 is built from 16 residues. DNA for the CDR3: TGTGCCAGTAGTATCCTCCAACAGGGGGGGTCCTACGAGCAGTACTTC. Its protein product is CASSILQQGGSYEQYF. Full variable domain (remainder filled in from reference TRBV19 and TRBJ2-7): DGGITQSPKYLFRKEGQNVTLSCEQNLNHDAMYWYRQDPGQGLRLIYYSQIVNDFQKGDIAEGYSVSREKKESFPLTVTSAQKNPTAFYLCASSILQQGGSYEQYFGPGTRLTVT.

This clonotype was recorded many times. CDR3 in DNA: TGTGCCAGCAGTTACTCGAGGGACAGGGAAGGCTACACCTTC. Encoded protein: CASSYSRDREGYTF. The V gene is TRBV6-5, the J gene TRBJ1-2; 9 bases map to TRBD1. The CDR3 has 14 residues. Trimming at V came to 0 bases and at J to 8 bases, leaving 4 bases not matched to a gene. Germline CDR1 is MNHEY and CDR2 is SVGAGI.